Presented here are 7 T cell receptor beta chains from one specimen sequenced in a study of T-cell reconstitution after alpha-beta-depleted transplantation in children (dated by TCRdb to the mid-2010s). The treatment or condition label of this sample denotes: allogeneic hematopoietic cell transplantation with graft depleted of TCRalphabeta T cells and CD19 B cells. The library was produced with PCR. TCRdb lists the instrument as Illumina HiSeq 2500. TCR library preparation used molecular barcoding, with unique molecular identifiers applied to normalize quantification of the TCRbeta repertoire. TCRdb reran the public reads through fastp at Q25 and MiXCR, keeping productive beta chains. Every CDR3 protein is listed once, alongside the most common genes and DNA of its rows. The sample includes approximately 520,000 distinct CDR3 sequences, with roughly 11% observed a single time. Together, the top ten hold less than 15% of the sample.

The input for sequencing was PBMCs, mostly from graft donor cells, taken 180 days after TCRalphabeta/CD19-depleted stem cell transplant. The source is a female patient aged 2 to 10 who had a stem cell transplant for aplastic anemia, so the T cells may come from the graft donor.

The chain carries TRBV29-1 and TRBJ2-1; 11 nucleotides match TRBD1. CDR1 and CDR2 (germline): SQVTM, ANQGSEA. V lost 4 bases, J lost 8 bases, and 4 bases stayed unmatched. CDR3 size: 13 residues. CDR3 sequence (DNA): TGCAGCGTTGCGGGACAGGGGGTACATGAGCAGTTCTTC. It yields the protein CSVAGQGVHEQFF.

The chain combines TRBV18 with TRBJ2-3; unclear D gene. V lost 4 bases to trimming and J lost 5 bases, with 13 bases between them. The CDR3 is 14 amino acids. Germline V gene sequence: CDR1 KGHSH, CDR2 LQKENI. Here the CDR3 DNA reads TGTGCCAGCTCACTCAACCCCCAGGAAGATACGCAGTATTTT. Its protein is CASSLNPQEDTQYF.

V usage is TRBV5-1 and J usage is TRBJ1-1, with 7 bases matching TRBD1. CDR1 and CDR2 from the germline V gene are SGHRS and YFSETQ. Trimming removed 2 bases from V and 1 base from J; junction bases left unmatched: 11. The CDR3 consists of 17 residues. This CDR3 reads CASSFSRGGGRNTEAFF. The CDR3 coding sequence is TGCGCCAGCAGCTTTAGCCGGGGAGGGGGCCGGAACACTGAAGCTTTCTTT.

This clonotype has a handful of counts. The CDR3 DNA follows: TGTGCCAGCAGCCCCTACGCGAGCGGGAGGGGGTACAATGAGCAGTTCTTC. Translated, it gives CASSPYASGRGYNEQFF. This chain connects TRBV7-9 to TRBJ2-1; 10 bases are shared with TRBD2. The CDR3 is made up of 17 amino acids. Germline CDR1 reads SEHNR; CDR2 reads FQNEAQ (reference sequence). Trimming cost V 5 bases and J 4 bases; bases outside gene matches: 11.

In its sample, this clonotype was seen a few times. The J gene is TRBJ1-5, the V gene TRBV30; a possible D gene is TRBD1 (6 bases). The germline gives CDR1 GTSNPN, CDR2 SVGIG (reference sequence). With 7 bases removed from V and 11 bases from J, the gap between germline ends came to 18 bases. This CDR3 is built from 12 residues. The CDR3 coding sequence is TGTGCCTCCTCGGGGGGCGGAGGATCCCAGCATTTT. This sequence encodes CASSGGGGSQHF.

This CDR3 reads CASSIPGQGGNTIYF. The CDR3 DNA reads as TGTGCCAGCAGCATCCCGGGACAGGGTGGAAACACCATATATTTT. This chain connects TRBV7-9 to TRBJ1-3; 9 positions agree with TRBD1. Germline CDR1 is SEHNR and CDR2 is FQNEAQ (reference sequence). This CDR3 has 15 residues. J was trimmed by 3 bases and V by 5 bases; bases with no gene match: 5.

DNA for the CDR3: TGTGCCAGCTCACCACAGCCGGGCAGGGATTGGGAGACCCAGTACTTC. As protein: CASSPQPGRDWETQYF. The chain has TRBV18 and TRBJ2-5; D might be TRBD1 (5 bases). V was clipped by 1 base and J by 5 bases, with 17 bases between them. This CDR3 is built from 16 residues. Germline values: CDR1 KGHSH, CDR2 LQKENI.